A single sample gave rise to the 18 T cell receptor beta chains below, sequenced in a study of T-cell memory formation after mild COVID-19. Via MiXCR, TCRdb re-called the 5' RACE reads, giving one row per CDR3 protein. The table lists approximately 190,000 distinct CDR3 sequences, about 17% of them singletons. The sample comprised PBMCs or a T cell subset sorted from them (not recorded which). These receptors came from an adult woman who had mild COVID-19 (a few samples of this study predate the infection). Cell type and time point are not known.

The CDR3 protein is CASSSQAAGVGINTQYF. In DNA form, the CDR3 reads TGTGCCAGCAGCTCCCAGGCGGCGGGGGTAGGGATTAATACGCAGTATTTT. The J gene is TRBJ2-3, the V gene TRBV7-2; 7 bases map to TRBD2. V shed 4 bases, J shed 7 bases, and the junction held 17 bases outside the gene matches. Germline CDR1 and CDR2: SGHTA and FQGNSA. The CDR3 sequence is 17 residues long.

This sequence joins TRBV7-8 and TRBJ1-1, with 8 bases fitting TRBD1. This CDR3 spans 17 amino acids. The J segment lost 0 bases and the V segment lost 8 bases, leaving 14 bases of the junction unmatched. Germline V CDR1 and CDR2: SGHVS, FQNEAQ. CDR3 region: CASQRNLGQGMNTEAFF. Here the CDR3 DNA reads TGTGCCAGCCAGAGAAATCTCGGACAGGGCATGAACACTGAAGCTTTCTTT.

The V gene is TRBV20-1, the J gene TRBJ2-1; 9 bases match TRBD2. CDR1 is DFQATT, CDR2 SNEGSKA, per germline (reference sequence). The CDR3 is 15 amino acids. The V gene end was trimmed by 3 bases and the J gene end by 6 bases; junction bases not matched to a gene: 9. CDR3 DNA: TGCAGTGCTAGGGGTGCTCCGGGACTAGCCAATGAGCAGTTCTTC. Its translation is CSARGAPGLANEQFF.

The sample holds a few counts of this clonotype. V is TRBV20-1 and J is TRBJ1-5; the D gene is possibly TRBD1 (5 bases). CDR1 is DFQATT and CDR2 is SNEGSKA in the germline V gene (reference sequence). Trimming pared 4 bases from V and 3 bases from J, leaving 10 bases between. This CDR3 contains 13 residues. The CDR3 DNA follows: TGCAGTGCTATCCGGACATTCAATCAGCCCCAGCATTTT. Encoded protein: CSAIRTFNQPQHF.

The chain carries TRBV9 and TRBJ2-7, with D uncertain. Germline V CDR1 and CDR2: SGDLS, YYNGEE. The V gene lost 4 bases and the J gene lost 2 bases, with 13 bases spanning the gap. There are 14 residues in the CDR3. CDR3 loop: CASSPRLGTYEQYF. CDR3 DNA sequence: TGTGCCAGCAGCCCCCGTCTGGGTACCTACGAGCAGTACTTC.

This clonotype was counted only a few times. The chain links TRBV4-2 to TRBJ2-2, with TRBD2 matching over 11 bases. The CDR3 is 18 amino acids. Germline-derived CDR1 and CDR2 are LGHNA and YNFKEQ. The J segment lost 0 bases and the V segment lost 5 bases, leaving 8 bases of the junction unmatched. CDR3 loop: CASSYASGGTANTGELFF. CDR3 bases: TGTGCCAGCAGCTACGCTAGCGGGGGGACCGCGAACACCGGGGAGCTGTTTTTT.

The CDR3 coding sequence is TGTGCCAGCAGCCAAGGGGGACTCGCCACCGGGGAGCTGTTTTTT. This gives the protein CASSQGGLATGELFF. The genes are TRBV3-1 and TRBJ2-2, with D possibly matching TRBD2 (6 bases). V lost 1 base to trimming and J lost 4 bases, with 10 bases between them. CDR3 size: 15 residues. Per germline, CDR1 LGHDT and CDR2 YNNKEL (reference sequence).

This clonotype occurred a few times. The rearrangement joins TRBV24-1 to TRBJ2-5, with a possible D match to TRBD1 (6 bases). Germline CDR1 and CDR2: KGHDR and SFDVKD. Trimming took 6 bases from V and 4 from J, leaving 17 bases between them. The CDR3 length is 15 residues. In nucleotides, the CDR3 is TGTGCCACCAGTAACAGGGACCCCCGTAGAGAGACCCAGTACTTC. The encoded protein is CATSNRDPRRETQYF.

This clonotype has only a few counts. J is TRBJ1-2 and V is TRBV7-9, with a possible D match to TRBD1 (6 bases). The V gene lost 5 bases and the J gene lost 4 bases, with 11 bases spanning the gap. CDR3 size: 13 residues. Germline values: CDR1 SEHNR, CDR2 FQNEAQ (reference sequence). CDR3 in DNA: TGTGCCAGCAGCGTATCAGGGGTCTATGGCTACACCTTC. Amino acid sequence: CASSVSGVYGYTF.

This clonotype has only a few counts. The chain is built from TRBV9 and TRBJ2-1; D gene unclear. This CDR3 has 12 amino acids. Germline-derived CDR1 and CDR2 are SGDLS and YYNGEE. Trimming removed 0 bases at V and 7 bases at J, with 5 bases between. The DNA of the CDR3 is TGTGCCAGCAGCGTAGCGGGTAATGAGCAGTTCTTC. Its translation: CASSVAGNEQFF.

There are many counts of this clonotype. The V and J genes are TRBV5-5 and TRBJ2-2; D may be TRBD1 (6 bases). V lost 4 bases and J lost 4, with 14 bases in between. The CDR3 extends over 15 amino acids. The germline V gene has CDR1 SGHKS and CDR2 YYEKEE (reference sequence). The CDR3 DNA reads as TGTGCCAGCAGCCCCATACAGGGTCCCACCGGGGAGCTGTTTTTT. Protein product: CASSPIQGPTGELFF.

The CDR3 coding sequence is TGTGCCAGCAGCCAAGACAGGGGTTCGGGCGGCTACACCTTC. Translation: CASSQDRGSGGYTF. This chain links TRBV12-3 or TRBV12-4 with TRBJ1-2; 8 bases fit TRBD1. CDR3 size: 14 residues. V was clipped by 6 bases and J by 8 bases; unmatched bases: 11.

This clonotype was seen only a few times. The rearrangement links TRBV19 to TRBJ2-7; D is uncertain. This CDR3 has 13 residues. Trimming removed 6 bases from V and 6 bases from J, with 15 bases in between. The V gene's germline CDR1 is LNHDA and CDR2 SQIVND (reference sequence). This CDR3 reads CASSTSARSEQYF. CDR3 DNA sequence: TGTGCCAGTAGCACATCCGCCAGGAGCGAGCAGTACTTC.

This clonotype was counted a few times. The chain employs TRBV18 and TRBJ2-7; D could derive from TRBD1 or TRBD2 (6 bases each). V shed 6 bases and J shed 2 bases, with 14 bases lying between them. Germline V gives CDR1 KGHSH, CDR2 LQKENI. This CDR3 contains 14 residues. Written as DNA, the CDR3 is TGTGCCAGCTCGACGGGGGCCAACACCTACGAGCAGTACTTC. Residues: CASSTGANTYEQYF.

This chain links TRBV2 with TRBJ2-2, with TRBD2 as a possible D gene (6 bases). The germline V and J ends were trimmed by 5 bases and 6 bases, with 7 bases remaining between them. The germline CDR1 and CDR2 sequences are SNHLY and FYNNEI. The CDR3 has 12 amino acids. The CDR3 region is CASSQRAGELFF. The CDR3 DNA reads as TGTGCCAGCAGTCAGCGGGCCGGGGAGCTGTTTTTT.

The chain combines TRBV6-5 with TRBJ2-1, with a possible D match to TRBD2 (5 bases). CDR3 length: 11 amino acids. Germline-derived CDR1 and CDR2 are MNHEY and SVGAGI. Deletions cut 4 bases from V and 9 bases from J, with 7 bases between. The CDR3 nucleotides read TGTGCCAGCAGTTCCGAGGGTGAGCAGTTCTTC. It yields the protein CASSSEGEQFF.

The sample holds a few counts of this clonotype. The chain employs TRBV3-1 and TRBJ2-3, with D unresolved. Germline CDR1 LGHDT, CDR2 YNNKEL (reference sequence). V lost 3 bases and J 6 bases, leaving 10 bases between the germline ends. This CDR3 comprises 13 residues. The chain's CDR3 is CASSQTEVDTQYF. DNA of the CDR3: TGTGCCAGCAGCCAGACTGAGGTGGATACGCAGTATTTT.

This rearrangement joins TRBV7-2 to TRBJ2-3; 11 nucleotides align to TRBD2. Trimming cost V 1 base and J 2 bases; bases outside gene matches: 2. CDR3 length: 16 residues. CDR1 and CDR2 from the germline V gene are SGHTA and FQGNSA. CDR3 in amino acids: CASSLGLAGFTDTQYF. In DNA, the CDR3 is TGTGCCAGCAGCTTAGGACTAGCGGGGTTCACAGATACGCAGTATTTT.